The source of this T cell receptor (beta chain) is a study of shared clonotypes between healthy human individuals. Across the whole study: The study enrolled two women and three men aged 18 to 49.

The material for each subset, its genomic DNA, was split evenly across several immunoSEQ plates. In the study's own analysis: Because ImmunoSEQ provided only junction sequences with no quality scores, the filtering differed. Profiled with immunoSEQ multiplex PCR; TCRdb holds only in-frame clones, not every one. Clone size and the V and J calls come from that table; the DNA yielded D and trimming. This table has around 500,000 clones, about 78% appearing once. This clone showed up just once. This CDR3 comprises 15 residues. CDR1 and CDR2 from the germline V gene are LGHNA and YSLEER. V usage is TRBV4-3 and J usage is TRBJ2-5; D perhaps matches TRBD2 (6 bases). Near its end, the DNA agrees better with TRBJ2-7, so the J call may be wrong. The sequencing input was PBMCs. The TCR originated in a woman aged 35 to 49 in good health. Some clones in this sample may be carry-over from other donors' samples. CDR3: CASSQDKAGRNEQYF. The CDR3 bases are TGCGCCAGCAGCCAAGATAAGGCGGGAAGGAACGAGCAGTACTTC.